Each of the 23 T cell receptor beta chains below was sequenced from the same sample in a study of T cell repertoires in cytomegalovirus infection. TCRdb reprocessed the reads via MiXCR and lists one record per CDR3 protein. The sample has fewer than 550,000 distinct CDR3 sequences; roughly 12% are singletons. Material for sequencing was PBMCs. All receptors derive from a human donor in good health (CMV status not recorded). Some clones in this sample may be carry-over from other donors' samples.

The sample holds many counts of this clonotype. The genes are TRBV7-6 and TRBJ2-3, with no clear D. This CDR3 has 15 amino acids. V lost 0 bases to trimming and J lost 4 bases, with 11 bases between them. Per the germline V gene, CDR1 is SGHVS and CDR2 is FNYEAQ. The CDR3 spells CASSLASRGADTQYF. The CDR3 coding sequence is TGTGCCAGCAGCTTAGCCTCGCGCGGCGCAGATACGCAGTATTTT.

This clonotype was counted many times. The chain couples TRBV7-9 to TRBJ2-1; unclear D gene. The CDR3 loop spans 16 amino acids. Between the trimmed V and J ends, which lost 6 bases and 5 bases, there was a span of 20 bases. Germline CDR1 is SEHNR and CDR2 is FQNEAQ (reference sequence). In nucleotides, the CDR3 is TGTGCCAGCAGACTCTCTGGTATGGGGTCCCACAATGAGCAGTTCTTC. Amino acid sequence: CASRLSGMGSHNEQFF.

This clonotype was counted many times. The chain recombines TRBV5-4 with TRBJ2-1, with 12 bases fitting TRBD2. Per germline, CDR1 SGHNT and CDR2 YYREEE (reference sequence). The CDR3 covers 16 residues. Trimming at V came to 4 bases and at J to 4 bases, leaving 6 bases not matched to a gene. The CDR3 nucleotides are TGTGCCAGCAGCGAGGCTAGCGGGAGGGTATACAATGAGCAGTTCTTC. The encoded protein is CASSEASGRVYNEQFF. The whole variable domain, filled in from reference TRBV5-4 and TRBJ2-1, reads ETGVTQSPTHLIKTRGQQVTLRCSSQSGHNTVSWYQQALGQGPQFIFQYYREEENGRGNFPPRFSGLQFPNYSSELNVNALELDDSALYLCASSEASGRVYNEQFFGPGTRLTVL.

The sample holds many counts of this clonotype. The chain links TRBV12-3 or TRBV12-4 to TRBJ1-1; possibly TRBD1 for D (5 bases). V was pared by 6 bases and J by 0 bases, with 14 bases between. The CDR3 is made up of 15 amino acids. CDR3: CASRKEGTLNTEAFF. The DNA of the CDR3 is TGTGCCAGCAGAAAAGAGGGGACTTTGAACACTGAAGCTTTCTTT.

This clonotype was picked up a small number of times. DNA for the CDR3: TGCAGCGGGGCCTGGAGGCAGCGAGAAGCTTTCTTT. Translating gives CSGAWRQREAFF. The chain employs TRBV29-1 and TRBJ1-1; no reliable D call. CDR1 SQVTM and CDR2 ANQGSEA come from the germline V gene. The CDR3 totals 12 residues. The V gene lost 7 bases and the J gene lost 8 bases, with 17 bases spanning the gap.

The chain carries TRBV12-3 or TRBV12-4 and TRBJ1-3; tentative D call: TRBD1 (5 bases). Deletions cut 7 bases from V and 0 bases from J, with 16 bases between. This CDR3 has 16 amino acids. The CDR3 sequence: CASNPDTQFSGNTIYF. The CDR3 coding sequence is TGTGCCAGCAATCCGGACACGCAATTCTCTGGAAACACCATATATTTT.

This clonotype was observed at least ten times. V is TRBV2 and J is TRBJ1-1; D perhaps matches TRBD1 (6 bases). Deletions cut 5 bases from V and 7 bases from J, with 8 bases between. CDR3 length: 11 residues. The germline V gene has CDR1 SNHLY and CDR2 FYNNEI. CDR3 coding DNA: TGTGCCAGCAGTCCGGACAGTGAAGCTTTCTTT. Protein product: CASSPDSEAFF.

This chain links TRBV5-6 with TRBJ2-7; 7 bases are shared with TRBD1. CDR3 length equals 13 residues. J lost 2 bases, V lost 4 bases, and 3 bases had no gene match. CDR1 and CDR2 from the germline V gene are SGHDT and YYEEEE. For the CDR3, the DNA is TGTGCCAGCAGCCAAACAGGGGCCTACGAGCAGTACTTC. Amino acid sequence: CASSQTGAYEQYF.

This clonotype has only a few counts. This sequence joins TRBV27 and TRBJ2-3, with D perhaps TRBD1 (5 bases). Germline CDR1 reads MNHEY; CDR2 reads SMNVEV (reference sequence). V was pared by 3 bases and J by 6 bases, with 10 bases between. The CDR3 extends over 13 amino acids. CDR3 amino acids: CASSFNRKDTQYF. The CDR3 DNA is TGTGCCAGCAGTTTTAACAGGAAGGATACGCAGTATTTT.

This clonotype was detected many times. CDR3 sequence (DNA): TGTGCCAGCAGCCAAGGGACAGGGGGAACAACTAATGAAAAACTGTTTTTT. Encoded protein: CASSQGTGGTTNEKLFF. This chain links TRBV7-2 with TRBJ1-4; the match to TRBD1 covers 11 bases. The germline V gene has CDR1 SGHTA and CDR2 FQGNSA. This CDR3 is built from 17 residues. V was clipped by 5 bases and J by 0 bases; unmatched bases: 5.

There are many counts of this clonotype. This chain uses TRBV5-4 with TRBJ2-1, with 8 bases identical to TRBD1. The CDR3 has 15 amino acids. Trimming removed 4 bases from V and 9 bases from J; junction bases left unmatched: 12. CDR1 is SGHNT and CDR2 is YYREEE in the germline V gene (reference sequence). This chain's CDR3 is CASSPSSTGGGEQFF. In DNA form, the CDR3 reads TGTGCCAGCAGCCCCTCGTCCACAGGGGGTGGTGAGCAGTTCTTC.

V gene TRBV19 combines with J gene TRBJ1-1, with TRBD1 identical over 7 bases. Per germline, CDR1 LNHDA and CDR2 SQIVND (reference sequence). Germline trimming cut 6 bases from V and 5 bases from J; bases unmatched to any gene: 9. This CDR3 has 14 residues. CDR3 DNA sequence: TGTGCCAGTAGACGCGACAGGGAGGGAACTGAAGCTTTCTTT. Translation: CASRRDREGTEAFF. Full variable domain (rest looked up from reference TRBV19 and TRBJ1-1): DGGITQSPKYLFRKEGQNVTLSCEQNLNHDAMYWYRQDPGQGLRLIYYSQIVNDFQKGDIAEGYSVSREKKESFPLTVTSAQKNPTAFYLCASRRDREGTEAFFGQGTRLTVV.

This clonotype has at least ten counts. The V and J genes are TRBV7-2 and TRBJ2-5; D is unresolved. This CDR3 has 14 amino acids. In germline, CDR1 is SGHTA, CDR2 FQGNSA. V was clipped by 5 bases and J by 5 bases, with 15 bases between them. This CDR3 is CASSPPPSLETQYF. The CDR3 coding sequence is TGTGCCAGCAGCCCCCCCCCATCCTTGGAGACCCAGTACTTC.

This clonotype appeared many times. The gene calls are TRBV7-2 and TRBJ2-7; D may be TRBD1 or TRBD2 (5 bases each). Germline V gene sequence: CDR1 SGHTA, CDR2 FQGNSA. V was cut by 5 bases and J by 0 bases, with 14 bases left in between. CDR3 length: 15 amino acids. The CDR3 region has the DNA TGTGCCAGCAGCCCTTTAGAGGGGCGCTCCTACGAGCAGTACTTC. It is translated as CASSPLEGRSYEQYF.

This clonotype was detected a few times. The rearrangement joins TRBV3-1 to TRBJ2-7, with 12 bases matching TRBD2. From germline, CDR1 is LGHDT and CDR2 YNNKEL (reference sequence). This CDR3 comprises 18 residues. Germline trimming cut 4 bases from V and 7 bases from J; bases unmatched to any gene: 17. The CDR3 bases are TGTGCCAGCAGCCCGAGACCGGGGACTAGCGGGCCGAGAGGAGAGCAGTACTTC. This translates into CASSPRPGTSGPRGEQYF.

This clonotype was seen ten or more times. The J gene is TRBJ1-1, the V gene TRBV5-6, with D hard to call. Trimming left V 2 bases short and J 1 base short, with 12 bases between. The CDR3 sequence is 15 residues long. In germline, CDR1 is SGHDT, CDR2 YYEEEE. The CDR3 nucleotides read TGTGCCAGCAGCTTCCTGGATCGTCCGAACACTGAAGCTTTCTTT. Translated: CASSFLDRPNTEAFF.

This clonotype came up many times. Here the CDR3 DNA reads TGTGCCAGCAGCTTAGCCCCAATGAGCGGGAGGGGGGCAGATACGCAGTATTTT. This sequence encodes CASSLAPMSGRGADTQYF. The V call is TRBV11-2, the J call TRBJ2-3, with 10 positions matching TRBD2. The ends lost 1 base at V and 4 bases at J; junction bases unmatched: 11. CDR1 and CDR2 (germline): SGHAT, FQNNGV. The CDR3 is 18 amino acids.

The chain combines TRBV29-1 with TRBJ1-1; the D gene is possibly TRBD1 (5 bases). V was trimmed by 4 bases and J by 5 bases, leaving 11 bases between them. The germline CDR1 and CDR2 sequences are SQVTM and ANQGSEA. This CDR3 is 12 amino acids long. In DNA, the CDR3 is TGCAGCGTTGTCACAGGTGGGACTGAAGCTTTCTTT. Protein: CSVVTGGTEAFF.

The V gene is TRBV18, the J gene TRBJ2-1; D remains ambiguous. CDR3 length: 12 residues. Germline CDR1 reads KGHSH; CDR2 reads LQKENI. V was shortened by 1 base and J by 9 bases, with 7 bases between the two germline ends. The CDR3 sequence: CASSPREAEQFF. In nucleotides, the CDR3 is TGTGCCAGCTCACCACGTGAAGCTGAGCAGTTCTTC.

Many counts were recorded for this clonotype. The rearrangement joins TRBV7-2 to TRBJ2-2; a possible D gene is TRBD2 (6 bases). The germline V and J ends were trimmed by 1 base and 2 bases, with 11 bases remaining between them. The germline gives CDR1 SGHTA, CDR2 FQGNSA. The CDR3 has 16 residues. CDR3: CASSLDGGINTGELFF. The CDR3 DNA reads TGTGCCAGCAGCTTAGACGGCGGGATAAACACCGGGGAGCTGTTTTTT.

In its sample, this clonotype was seen many times. The genes are TRBV19 and TRBJ2-6; D remains ambiguous. The CDR3 is made up of 19 amino acids. Trimming took off 2 bases at V and 0 bases at J, with 17 bases between the two ends. Germline V gene sequence: CDR1 LNHDA, CDR2 SQIVND (reference sequence). CDR3 residues: CASSITKIGRSSGANVLTF. The CDR3 nucleotides read TGTGCCAGTAGTATAACGAAAATAGGACGGAGCTCTGGGGCCAACGTCCTGACTTTC.

This clonotype showed up many times. The rearrangement links TRBV7-8 to TRBJ1-2; D perhaps matches TRBD1 (6 bases). Germline CDR1 is SGHVS and CDR2 is FQNEAQ. There are 13 residues in the CDR3. The V and J ends lost 3 bases and 8 bases respectively, with 13 bases between them. The CDR3: CASSFLGTPGYTF. The CDR3 region has the DNA TGTGCCAGCAGCTTCCTCGGGACACCAGGCTACACCTTC.

In its sample, this clonotype was seen a few times. The rearrangement uses TRBV15 and TRBJ1-5; no definite D call. This CDR3 spans 17 amino acids. The germline gives CDR1 LNHNV, CDR2 YYDKDF (reference sequence). V was cut by 3 bases and J by 0 bases, with 15 bases left in between. CDR3 residues: CATSRERKIYSNQPQHF. CDR3 DNA: TGTGCCACCAGCAGGGAAAGGAAGATATATAGCAATCAGCCCCAGCATTTT.